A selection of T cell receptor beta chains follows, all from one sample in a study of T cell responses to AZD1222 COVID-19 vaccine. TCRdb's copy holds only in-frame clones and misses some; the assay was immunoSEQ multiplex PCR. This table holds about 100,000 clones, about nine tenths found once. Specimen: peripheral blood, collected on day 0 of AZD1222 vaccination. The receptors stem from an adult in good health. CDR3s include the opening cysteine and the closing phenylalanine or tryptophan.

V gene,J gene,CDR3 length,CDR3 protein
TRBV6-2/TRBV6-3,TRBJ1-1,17,CASSYSWFGARGTEAFF
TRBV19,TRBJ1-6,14,CASSPGQYNSPLHF
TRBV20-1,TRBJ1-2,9,CSARNGYTF
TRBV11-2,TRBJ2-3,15,CASSALTARTDTQYF
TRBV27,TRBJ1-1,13,CASSFWENTEAFF
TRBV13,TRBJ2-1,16,CASSPGEGGRRDEQFF
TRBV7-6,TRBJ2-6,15,CASSFPLSGANVLTF
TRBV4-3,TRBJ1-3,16,CASSQDSGRSGNTIYF
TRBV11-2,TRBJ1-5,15,CASSLGQGSNQPQHF
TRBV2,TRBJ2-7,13,CASSEGRGAEQYF
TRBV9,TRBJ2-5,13,CASSPRSQETQYF
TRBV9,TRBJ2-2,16,CASSVSGQTNTGELFF
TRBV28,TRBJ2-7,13,CASRLTPVYEQYF
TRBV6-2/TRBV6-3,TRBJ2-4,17,CASSSTDSPLAKNIQYF
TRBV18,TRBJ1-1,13,CASSPGPDTEAFF
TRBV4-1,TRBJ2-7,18,CASSRRSGRGPQSYEQYF
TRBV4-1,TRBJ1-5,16,CASSQETGEGNQPQHF
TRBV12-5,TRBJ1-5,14,CASAREGRNQPQHF
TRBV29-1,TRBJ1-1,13,CSVEDGLNTEAFF
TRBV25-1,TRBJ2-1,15,CASSENGLAGNEQFF
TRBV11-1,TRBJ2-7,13,CASSSRVTYEQYF
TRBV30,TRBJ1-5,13,CAWSSGGHQPQHF
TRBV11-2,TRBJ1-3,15,CASSLQGAEGNTIYF
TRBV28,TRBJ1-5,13,CASRTGGSGPQHF
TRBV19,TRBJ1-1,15,CASSPTRALNTEAFF
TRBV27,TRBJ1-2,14,CASSLRGGIYGYTF
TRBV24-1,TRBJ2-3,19,CATSDKTGLAGGTTDTQYF
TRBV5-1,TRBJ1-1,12,CASSWTGGEAFF
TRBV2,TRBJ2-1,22,CASSGEGGMTSGRRASYNEQFF
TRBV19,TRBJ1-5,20,CASSISPGTEAGWYHQPQHF
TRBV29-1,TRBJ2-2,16,CSVRAWRGNSTGELFF
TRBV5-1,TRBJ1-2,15,CASSPSGDSNYGYTF
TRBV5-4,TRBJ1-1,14,CASSSSGPNTEAFF
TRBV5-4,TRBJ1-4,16,CASSSLDDRGYEKLFF
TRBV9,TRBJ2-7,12,CASSARTQELYF
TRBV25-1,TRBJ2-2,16,CASSVPGTGSTGELFF
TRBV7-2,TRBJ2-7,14,CASSPRHSSYEQYF
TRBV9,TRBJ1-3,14,CASSLLESGNTIYF
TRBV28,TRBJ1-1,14,CASSLGQGALRAFF
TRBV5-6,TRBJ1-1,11,CASSLENEAFF
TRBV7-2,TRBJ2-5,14,CASSRSQGGETQYF
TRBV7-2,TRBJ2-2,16,CASSQASGILTGELFF
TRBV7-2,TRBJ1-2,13,CASSARQFYGYTF
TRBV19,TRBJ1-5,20,CASTRGPGQGAGVGNQPQHF